These 21 T cell receptor beta chains were sequenced from one sample in a study of blood T cell repertoires in COVID-19. Using immunoSEQ multiplex PCR, the repertoire was profiled, and TCRdb retains in-frame clones only, with some absent. The sample records 270,000 or so clones, roughly 90% being singletons. Sequencing was carried out using PBMCs or T cells enriched from blood (not recorded which). Every receptor here comes from a man aged 35-49 years who had been exposed to COVID-19.

The rearrangement links TRBV5-4 to TRBJ2-5; D is unclear. Germline V gene data show CDR1 as SGHNT and CDR2 as YYREEE (reference sequence). The length of the CDR3 is 13 residues. Trimming took 2 bases from V and 5 from J, leaving 10 bases between them. CDR3 in DNA: TGTGCCAGCAGCTTAGACCTCGGGGAGACCCAGTACTTC. Translated, it gives CASSLDLGETQYF.

The chain employs TRBV7-2 and TRBJ2-5; TRBD2 matches at 14 bases. There are 16 residues in the CDR3. The junction had 6 bases not matched to a gene; V was cut back by 5 bases and J by 4 bases. Germline values: CDR1 SGHTA, CDR2 FQGNSA. CDR3 sequence (DNA): TGTGCCAGCAGCATGGGACTAGCGGGAGATGGAGAGACCCAGTACTTC. Translation: CASSMGLAGDGETQYF.

V is TRBV4-1 and J is TRBJ2-5; tentative D call: TRBD2 (6 bases). The CDR3 totals 13 residues. The V and J ends lost 4 bases and 1 base respectively, with 7 bases between them. Germline V CDR1 and CDR2: MGHRA, YSYEKL. The CDR3 DNA reads as TGCGCCAGCAGCCGTAGCGGCCAAGAGACCCAGTACTTC. Protein: CASSRSGQETQYF.

This chain joins TRBV6-5 and TRBJ1-2, with TRBD1 matching over 8 bases. From germline, CDR1 is MNHEY and CDR2 SVGAGI. J was trimmed by 14 bases and V by 6 bases; bases with no gene match: 14. The CDR3 is made up of 13 amino acids. Here the CDR3 DNA reads TGTGCCAGCAGAATCGCAGCCGACAGGGGTAGAACCTTC. Amino acids: CASRIAADRGRTF.

This clone was seen once. This CDR3 reads CASSDSFRGSPLHF. The CDR3 DNA reads as TGTGCCAGCAGTGACTCTTTCAGGGGTTCACCCCTCCACTTT. The J gene is TRBJ1-6, the V gene TRBV25-1, with D possibly TRBD1 on 6 matching bases. Trimming left V 3 bases short and J 9 bases short, with 12 bases between. CDR1 and CDR2 from the germline V gene are MGHDK and SYGVNS. The CDR3 totals 14 residues. The whole variable domain, filled in from reference TRBV25-1 and TRBJ1-6, reads EADIYQTPRYLVIGTGKKITLECSQTMGHDKMYWYQQDPGMELHLIHYSYGVNSTEKGDLSSESTVSRIRTEHFPLTLESARPSHTSQYLCASSDSFRGSPLHFGNGTRLTVT.

This rearrangement joins TRBV28 to TRBJ1-5; the D gene is possibly TRBD1 (5 bases). The CDR3 spans 14 residues. The germline V and J ends were trimmed by 3 bases and 3 bases, with 9 bases remaining between them. Germline loops: CDR1 MDHEN, CDR2 SYDVKM. The CDR3 protein is CASSFVGDNQPQHF. Here the CDR3 DNA reads TGTGCCAGCAGTTTTGTAGGGGACAATCAGCCCCAGCATTTT.

The chain combines TRBV18 with TRBJ2-7, with TRBD2 as a possible D gene (5 bases). V was cut by 3 bases and J by 0 bases, with 9 bases left in between. The CDR3 totals 14 residues. Germline CDR1 is KGHSH and CDR2 is LQKENI. The chain's CDR3 is CASSPSTSSYEQYF. The CDR3 coding sequence is TGTGCCAGCTCACCTAGCACTAGCTCCTACGAGCAGTACTTC.

In this sample, this clone turned up once. V and J are TRBV19 and TRBJ2-7; TRBD2 matches at 9 bases. The CDR3 covers 17 residues. Germline CDR1 is LNHDA and CDR2 is SQIVND (reference sequence). V dropped 4 bases and J dropped 4; count of bases not matched to a gene: 14. CDR3 in DNA: TGTGCCAGTAGTAAGGGAATAGCGGGGGCCAACCTATACGAGCAGTACTTC. It specifies CASSKGIAGANLYEQYF.

This chain connects TRBV9 to TRBJ1-2; 10 bases line up with TRBD1. Germline V gene lookup returns CDR1 SGDLS and CDR2 YYNGEE. V dropped 4 bases and J dropped 6; count of bases not matched to a gene: 6. The CDR3 loop spans 14 amino acids. The CDR3 is CASSPLGTGDGYTF. DNA of the CDR3: TGTGCCAGCAGCCCACTGGGGACAGGGGATGGCTACACCTTC. Full variable domain (missing parts from reference TRBV9 and TRBJ1-2): DSGVTQTPKHLITATGQRVTLRCSPRSGDLSVYWYQQSLDQGLQFLIQYYNGEERAKGNILERFSAQQFPDLHSELNLSSLELGDSALYFCASSPLGTGDGYTFGSGTRLTVV.

The chain combines TRBV18 with TRBJ2-3; D is undetermined. The length of the CDR3 is 14 residues. With 0 bases removed from V and 6 bases from J, the gap between germline ends came to 10 bases. Germline lookup yields CDR1 KGHSH and CDR2 LQKENI. The CDR3 here is CASSPPSTRDTQYF. The CDR3 region has the DNA TGTGCCAGCTCACCACCGAGCACGCGGGATACGCAGTATTTT.

The V gene is TRBV21-1, the J gene TRBJ2-4; the D call of TRBD2 is as the table states it, not checked on the DNA. TRBV21-1 is annotated as a pseudogene. This CDR3 comprises 17 residues. The CDR3 sequence: CASSQRRTPLAKNIQYF. The CDR3 bases are TGTGCCAGCAGCCAAAGGAGGACCCCACTAGCCAAAAACATTCAGTACTTC.

The sample holds a few counts of this clone. The chain combines TRBV7-2 with TRBJ1-5; 7 nucleotides align to TRBD1. The germline CDR1 and CDR2 sequences are SGHTA and FQGNSA. V trimming: 3 bases; J trimming: 4 bases; junction bases outside the gene matches: 3. This CDR3 has 14 amino acids. DNA for the CDR3: TGTGCCAGCAGCTTCACAGGGGTAAATCAGCCCCAGCATTTT. It encodes CASSFTGVNQPQHF. Full variable domain (outside the CDR3, taken from reference TRBV7-2 and TRBJ1-5): GAGVSQSPSNKVTEKGKDVELRCDPISGHTALYWYRQSLGQGLEFLIYFQGNSAPDKSGLPSDRFSAERTGGSVSTLTIQRTQQEDSAVYLCASSFTGVNQPQHFGDGTRLSIL.

The chain joins TRBV18 to TRBJ1-6; D gene uncertain. The CDR3 runs 14 residues. Trimming shortened V by 6 bases and J by 6 bases, and 12 bases separated the two germline ends. The V gene's germline CDR1 is KGHSH and CDR2 LQKENI. As DNA, the CDR3 is TGTGCCAGCTCCGTGGACTCGGGTAATTCACCCCTCCACTTT. It encodes CASSVDSGNSPLHF. Combining the CDR3 with reference TRBV18 and TRBJ1-6 gives the whole variable domain NAGVMQNPRHLVRRRGQEARLRCSPMKGHSHVYWYRQLPEEGLKFMVYLQKENIIDESGMPKERFSAEFPKEGPSILRIQQVVRGDSAAYFCASSVDSGNSPLHFGNGTRLTVT.

The V call is TRBV19, the J call TRBJ2-1, with D possibly TRBD1 on 6 matching bases. The CDR3 extends over 13 amino acids. Germline CDR1 reads LNHDA; CDR2 reads SQIVND (reference sequence). Deletions cut 4 bases from V and 4 bases from J, with 8 bases between. The chain's CDR3 is CASSTGHYNEQFF. The DNA of the CDR3 is TGTGCCAGTAGTACGGGACATTACAATGAGCAGTTCTTC.

This chain uses TRBV7-9 with TRBJ1-4; 8 bases are shared with TRBD1. The CDR3 is made up of 15 amino acids. Germline CDR1 is SEHNR and CDR2 is FQNEAQ (reference sequence). The junction had 5 bases not matched to a gene; V was cut back by 5 bases and J by 3 bases. The CDR3 reads CASSKQTGANEKLFF. Here the CDR3 DNA reads TGTGCCAGCAGCAAACAGACAGGGGCTAATGAAAAACTGTTTTTT.

The gene calls are TRBV7-9 and TRBJ1-2, with D tentatively TRBD1 (5 bases). CDR1 is SEHNR, CDR2 FQNEAQ, per germline (reference sequence). This CDR3 is built from 16 residues. V lost 6 bases and J lost 4, with 21 bases in between. The CDR3 DNA reads TGTGCCAGCAGAAAAAACCCGGGACCGGAGGGCTATGGCTACACCTTC. It yields the protein CASRKNPGPEGYGYTF. The whole variable domain, remainder taken from reference TRBV7-9 and TRBJ1-2, is DTGVSQNPRHKITKRGQNVTFRCDPISEHNRLYWYRQTLGQGPEFLTYFQNEAQLEKSRLLSDRFSAERPKGSFSTLEIQRTEQGDSAMYLCASRKNPGPEGYGYTFGSGTRLTVV.

The rearrangement joins TRBV30 to TRBJ1-1; TRBD1 agrees at 8 bases. The V gene end was trimmed by 5 bases and the J gene end by 3 bases; junction bases not matched to a gene: 5. The length of the CDR3 is 13 residues. CDR1 is GTSNPN and CDR2 is SVGIG in the germline V gene (reference sequence). The chain's CDR3 is CAWAGQGHTEAFF. CDR3 DNA sequence: TGTGCCTGGGCCGGACAGGGACACACTGAAGCTTTCTTT.

The chain carries TRBV6-6 and TRBJ1-2, with 9 nucleotides matching TRBD1. Germline V CDR1 and CDR2: MNHNY, SVGAGI (reference sequence). Trimming took 2 bases from V and 8 from J; bases not matched to a gene: 6. The CDR3 spans 14 residues. For the CDR3, the DNA is TGTGCCAGCAGTTACGCTCGACAGGGGGGAGGCTACACCTTC. Its protein is CASSYARQGGGYTF.

This chain connects TRBV27 to TRBJ1-2, with a weak D call TRBD1 (6 bases). V lost 8 bases to trimming and J lost 4 bases, with 20 bases between them. Germline V gene lookup returns CDR1 MNHEY and CDR2 SMNVEV (reference sequence). The CDR3 contains 15 residues. The chain's CDR3 is CASRSTDSYAYGYTF. For the CDR3, the DNA is TGTGCCAGCCGCTCAACGGACAGCTACGCCTATGGCTACACCTTC.

The gene calls are TRBV5-1 and TRBJ2-2; 8 bases map to TRBD2. Germline assignment: CDR1 SGHRS and CDR2 YFSETQ. The CDR3 totals 20 residues. V was pared by 4 bases and J by 1 base, with 18 bases of the junction left unmatched. This CDR3 reads CASSRQPGLAGQGNTGELFF. Here the CDR3 DNA reads TGCGCCAGCAGCAGGCAGCCGGGGTTAGCGGGGCAGGGGAACACCGGGGAGCTGTTTTTT.

The chain carries TRBV6-5 and TRBJ2-7; D gene ambiguous. V gave up 2 bases and J gave up 3 bases, with 2 bases separating them. This CDR3 comprises 11 residues. Germline assignment: CDR1 MNHEY and CDR2 SVGAGI. The CDR3 loop is CASSYLYEQYF. DNA for the CDR3: TGTGCCAGCAGTTACCTCTACGAGCAGTACTTC.